The 8 T cell receptor beta chains below all came from one sample that was sequenced in a study of blood T cells in healthy people across ages. Then a second PCR, running about 6 to 12 cycles, was carried out with a sample-barcoded 5' primer and a J-beta primer mix. Each CDR3 protein is one row after TCRdb ran MiXCR on the 5' RACE reads. Of hundreds of thousands of distinct CDR3 sequences in the sample, roughly 60% are singletons; the top ten hold roughly 22%. The specimen sequenced was blood. These receptors were taken from a man aged 30 to 45 in good health.

In its sample, this clonotype was seen once. Written as DNA, the CDR3 is TGTGCCAGCAGACCTACAGGGGTACGAAATAAGCAGTTCTTC. Protein sequence: CASRPTGVRNKQFF. The chain couples TRBV6-5 to TRBJ2-1, with TRBD1 matching 7 bases. Germline V gene lookup returns CDR1 MNHEY and CDR2 SVGAGI. The CDR3 covers 14 residues. Losses at the gene ends were 6 bases for V and 11 bases for J; bases not matched to a gene: 13.

The chain is built from TRBV4-1 and TRBJ2-4, with a tentative D call TRBD1 (6 bases). Trimming took 1 base from V and 1 from J, leaving 17 bases between them. There are 18 residues in the CDR3. CDR1 and CDR2 from the germline V gene are MGHRA and YSYEKL. For the CDR3, the DNA is TGCGCCAGCAGCCAAGGGCCCCAGGGGATATGGGCCAAAAACATTCAGTACTTC. Translation: CASSQGPQGIWAKNIQYF.

The chain employs TRBV20-1 and TRBJ1-2, with D possibly matching TRBD1 (6 bases). Germline V gene data show CDR1 as DFQATT and CDR2 as SNEGSKA (reference sequence). This CDR3 is built from 13 residues. Trimming pared 2 bases from V and 6 bases from J, leaving 13 bases between. The CDR3 loop is CSARKQGVDGYTF. CDR3 DNA sequence: TGCAGTGCTAGAAAACAGGGAGTCGATGGCTACACCTTC.

The chain combines TRBV20-1 with TRBJ2-7, with TRBD1 matching over 9 bases. After removal of 3 bases from V and 3 bases from J, the junction contained 6 bases not matched to a gene. CDR3 length: 14 residues. The germline V gene encodes CDR1 DFQATT and CDR2 SNEGSKA (reference sequence). In DNA, the CDR3 is TGCAGTGCTAGGACTCCGACAGGGGGCTACGAGCAGTACTTC. It specifies CSARTPTGGYEQYF.

This clonotype was seen a handful of times. The chain carries TRBV27 and TRBJ2-3, with TRBD1 identical over 8 bases. The germline V gene has CDR1 MNHEY and CDR2 SMNVEV (reference sequence). The CDR3 totals 18 residues. With 6 bases clipped from V and 6 bases from J, the junction kept 20 bases outside the gene matches. CDR3 coding DNA: TGTGCCAGCAGGAAGACAGGGGCGACTAGAGAGGAAGAGGATACGCAGTATTTT. Translated: CASRKTGATREEEDTQYF.

Only a few counts were recorded for this clonotype. The chain employs TRBV5-1 and TRBJ2-4, with 13 positions matching TRBD2. The germline gives CDR1 SGHRS, CDR2 YFSETQ. This CDR3 region has 16 residues. J was trimmed by 2 bases and V by 3 bases; bases with no gene match: 2. The CDR3 DNA reads TGCGCCAGCAGCTGGGGACTAGCGGGACCCAAAAACATTCAGTACTTC. Its protein product is CASSWGLAGPKNIQYF.

The rearrangement uses TRBV2 and TRBJ2-7; D is uncertain. The CDR3 loop spans 13 amino acids. Trimming removed 2 bases from V and 6 bases from J, with 11 bases in between. Looked up from germline, CDR1 is SNHLY and CDR2 is FYNNEI. The CDR3 DNA sequence: TGTGCCAGCAGTGAATCTGCGGTCCGCGAGCAGTACTTC. As protein: CASSESAVREQYF.

This clonotype was picked up a small number of times. CDR3 region: CACLGTNYGYTF. In DNA, the CDR3 is TGTGCCTGTTTGGGGACTAACTATGGCTACACCTTC. The rearrangement links TRBV30 to TRBJ1-2; D gene uncertain. Trimming left V 6 bases short and J 0 bases short, with 8 bases between. Per germline, CDR1 GTSNPN and CDR2 SVGIG (reference sequence). CDR3 length equals 12 residues.